A selection of T cell receptor beta chains follows, all from one sample in a study of OX40 agonist ivuxolimab in advanced cancers. Some clones are missing from TCRdb's copy, which holds only in-frame ones; the method was immunoSEQ multiplex PCR. Seen here are about 3,100 clones, under 95% observed once, and the top ten hold around 1.8%. The sequenced sample was CD4+ or CD8+ T cells sorted from blood, obtained in a trial of the OX40 agonist ivuxolimab. These receptors all stem from an adult with an advanced solid tumor such as melanoma, head and neck, liver or kidney cancer. The CDR3 runs from the conserved cysteine through the conserved F or W. Fields, in order: V gene, clone size, D gene, J gene, CDR3 protein, CDR3 DNA. A D gene is named only where the DNA matches it firmly. Size values are once, few and many counts, or a class for expanded clones, and some rows have none.

TRBV5-1	NA	NA	TRBJ2-3	CASSTQGTVADTQYF	TGCGCCAGCAGCACCCAGGGAACTGTGGCAGATACGCAGTATTTT
TRBV19	NA	NA	TRBJ2-3	CASSIRGIHTDTQYF	TGTGCCAGTAGTATTCGGGGAATCCACACAGATACGCAGTATTTT
TRBV7-6	NA	TRBD2	TRBJ2-3	CASSSSTSGGVGTQYF	TGTGCCAGCAGCTCATCGACTAGCGGGGGGGTGGGAACGCAGTATTTT
TRBV10-3	NA	NA	TRBJ1-1	CASTTELNTEAFF	TGTGCCTCGACGACAGAACTGAACACTGAAGCTTTCTTT
TRBV6-6	NA	TRBD2	TRBJ2-5	CASNLYRGGRETQYF	TGTGCCAGCAATCTTTATCGCGGGGGAAGGGAGACCCAGTACTTC
TRBV28	NA	NA	TRBJ1-2	CASSLITAGAHGYTF	TGTGCCAGCAGTTTAATTACGGCGGGGGCACATGGCTACACCTTC
TRBV27	NA	NA	TRBJ1-5	CASSRLQGDQPQHF	TGTGCCAGCAGTCGATTACAGGGAGATCAGCCCCAGCATTTT
TRBV21-1	NA	NA	TRBJ2-7	CASSKPGYPYEQYF	TGTGCCAGCAGTAAACCGGGGTACCCCTACGAGCAGTACTTC
TRBV10-2	NA	TRBD1	TRBJ1-5	CASSESGQGSSNQPQHF	TGCGCCAGCAGTGAGTCGGGACAGGGAAGTAGCAATCAGCCCCAGCATTTT
TRBV7-9	NA	NA	TRBJ1-2	CASSLVAGVYGYTF	TGTGCCAGCAGCTTAGTAGCGGGGGTCTATGGCTACACCTTC
TRBV28	NA	TRBD2	TRBJ2-2	CASSFVLAGSGELFF	TGTGCCAGCAGTTTCGTTCTAGCGGGGAGCGGGGAGCTGTTTTTT
TRBV28	once	NA	TRBJ1-2	CASSFGAAYYGYTF	TGTGCCAGCAGTTTCGGGGCAGCATACTATGGCTACACCTTC
TRBV5-1	NA	NA	TRBJ2-2	CASSLTGRSTGELFF	TGCGCCAGCAGCTTGACAGGGAGAAGTACCGGGGAGCTGTTTTTT
TRBV5-1	once	NA	TRBJ1-4	CASSARTAEKLFF	TGCGCCAGCAGCGCCCGGACAGCTGAAAAACTGTTTTTT
TRBV5-1	NA	NA	TRBJ1-2	CASSLVSGRSFYGYTF	TGCGCCAGCAGCTTGGTCTCGGGCCGATCCTTCTATGGCTACACCTTC
TRBV5-1	NA	NA	TRBJ1-4	CASSSGTPNEKLFF	TGCGCCAGCAGCTCAGGGACGCCTAATGAAAAACTGTTTTTT
TRBV5-1	NA	NA	TRBJ2-1	CASSFGGSYNEQFF	TGCGCCAGCAGCTTCGGGGGCTCCTACAATGAGCAGTTCTTC
TRBV19	NA	TRBD2	TRBJ2-7	CASRPDGRGFGYEQYF	TGTGCCAGTAGGCCGGACGGGAGGGGTTTTGGGTACGAGCAGTACTTC
TRBV27	NA	NA	TRBJ2-3	CASSLPYTDTQYF	TGTGCCAGCAGTTTACCCTATACAGATACGCAGTATTTT
TRBV4-1	NA	NA	TRBJ2-3	CASSQGPQRGAPADTQYF	TGCGCCAGCAGCCAAGGTCCCCAACGTGGGGCGCCGGCAGATACGCAGTATTTT
TRBV21-1	NA	NA	TRBJ2-4	CASSKTPVPGLAGGGLAKNIQYF	TGTGCCAGCAGCAAAACCCCAGTCCCGGGACTAGCGGGGGGGGGATTGGCCAAAAACATTCAGTACTTC
TRBV27	NA	NA	TRBJ2-7	CASSLSPDSTIEQYF	TGTGCCAGCAGTTTATCCCCGGACAGTACTATCGAGCAGTACTTC
TRBV4-1	once	NA	TRBJ1-5	CASSPTNVGSGQPQHF	TGCGCCAGCAGCCCGACCAACGTGGGTTCGGGTCAGCCCCAGCATTTT
TRBV6-4	NA	NA	TRBJ2-2	CASSDSWGTGELFF	TGTGCCAGCAGTGACTCCTGGGGCACCGGGGAGCTGTTTTTT
TRBV11-1	NA	NA	TRBJ1-1	CASSFSGNTEAFF	TGTGCCAGCAGCTTCTCAGGGAACACTGAAGCTTTCTTT
TRBV4-1	few	TRBD1	TRBJ2-3	CASARTGPADTQYF	TGCGCCAGCGCCCGGACAGGGCCGGCAGATACGCAGTATTTT
TRBV7-6	NA	NA	TRBJ2-5	CASSLAGIETQYF	TGTGCCAGCAGCTTAGCGGGGATAGAGACCCAGTACTTC
TRBV6-1	NA	NA	TRBJ1-5	CASSEDPGRFQPQHF	TGTGCCAGCAGTGAAGACCCAGGGAGGTTTCAGCCCCAGCATTTT
TRBV7-2	NA	NA	TRBJ2-1	CASSFYPYNEQFF	TGTGCCAGCAGCTTTTACCCCTACAATGAGCAGTTCTTC
TRBV11-3	NA	NA	TRBJ2-1	CASSFQGYEQFF	TGTGCCAGCAGCTTCCAGGGTTACGAGCAGTTCTTC
TRBV11-2	once	TRBD2	TRBJ2-3	CASSYATTSGGTDTQYF	TGTGCCAGCAGCTACGCCACTACTAGCGGGGGCACAGATACGCAGTATTTT
TRBV7-5	NA	NA	TRBJ2-5	CARSPYRVLGETQYF	TGTGCCAGAAGCCCCTACAGGGTTTTGGGAGAGACCCAGTACTTC
TRBV7-9	NA	NA	TRBJ2-7	CASSWGTPSYEQYF	TGTGCCAGCAGCTGGGGCACCCCCTCCTACGAGCAGTACTTC
TRBV6-1	NA	TRBD2	TRBJ2-1	CASTSATSQFF	TGTGCCAGCACTTCCGCGACTAGCCAGTTCTTC
TRBV9	NA	NA	TRBJ2-7	CASSVGQKRDEQYF	TGTGCCAGCAGCGTAGGGCAAAAGAGGGACGAGCAGTACTTC
TRBV7-9	NA	NA	TRBJ1-2	CASSLERGGYTF	TGTGCCAGCAGCTTGGAACGTGGTGGCTACACCTTC
TRBV11-2	NA	NA	TRBJ2-7	CASSPLRGQQYF	TGTGCCAGCAGCCCCCTGAGGGGCCAGCAGTACTTC
TRBV7-9	NA	TRBD1	TRBJ1-2	CASSKKGQGEGYTF	TGTGCCAGCAGCAAGAAGGGTCAGGGGGAGGGCTACACCTTC
TRBV9	NA	TRBD2	TRBJ2-3	CASSVAPSSGGASTQYF	TGTGCCAGCAGCGTAGCCCCCTCTAGCGGGGGGGCCTCTACGCAGTATTTT
TRBV9	NA	TRBD1	TRBJ1-3	CASSVTTGGSGNTIYF	TGTGCCAGCAGCGTAACAACAGGGGGCTCTGGAAACACCATATATTTT
TRBV7-2	NA	NA	TRBJ1-6	CASSLAGQTNSPLHF	TGTGCCAGCAGCTTAGCAGGGCAGACTAATTCACCCCTCCACTTT
TRBV6-6	NA	TRBD1	TRBJ1-4	CASSYARQGVNEKLFF	TGTGCCAGCAGTTACGCAAGACAGGGGGTTAATGAAAAACTGTTTTTT
TRBV14	once	NA	TRBJ2-7	CASSQDTGRYTEQYF	TGTGCCAGCAGCCAAGATACTGGACGTTATACCGAGCAGTACTTC
TRBV7-9	NA	TRBD1	TRBJ1-5	CASSWTGGNQPQHF	TGTGCCAGCAGCTGGACAGGGGGCAATCAGCCCCAGCATTTT
TRBV29-1	NA	TRBD1	TRBJ1-2	CSAGQGLALTF	TGCAGCGCCGGACAGGGACTAGCGCTCACCTTC
TRBV4-1	NA	NA	TRBJ1-3	CASSQGRARGRGNTIYF	TGCGCCAGCAGCCAAGGCCGTGCCCGGGGACGTGGAAACACCATATATTTT
TRBV28	NA	NA	TRBJ1-4	CASSPRPSEKLFF	TGTGCCAGCAGTCCACGCCCCTCTGAGAAACTGTTTTTT
TRBV5-1	NA	NA	TRBJ2-3	CASSLTLYTQYF	TGCGCCAGCAGCTTGACGCTCTATACGCAGTATTTT
TRBV10-2	NA	NA	TRBJ2-5	CASSLWTGKETQYF	TGCGCCAGCAGTCTTTGGACGGGAAAAGAGACCCAGTACTTC
TRBV25-1	NA	NA	TRBJ2-3	CASSDRGRDTQYF	TGTGCCAGCAGTGACAGGGGTAGGGATACGCAGTATTTT
TRBV7-9	NA	NA	TRBJ2-7	CASSLAPANYEQYF	TGTGCCAGCAGCTTAGCACCCGCCAACTACGAGCAGTACTTC
TRBV13	NA	NA	TRBJ2-5	CASSIQETQYF	TGTGCCAGCAGCATCCAAGAGACCCAGTACTTC
TRBV6-6	NA	NA	TRBJ2-1	CASSPRPYNEQFF	TGTGCCAGCAGTCCGCGCCCATACAATGAGCAGTTCTTC
TRBV29-1	few	NA	TRBJ2-3	CSVEDQRGGFSDTQYF	TGCAGCGTTGAAGACCAGAGGGGGGGGTTCTCAGATACGCAGTATTTT
TRBV15	NA	NA	TRBJ2-7	CATSPGTAGSYEQYF	TGTGCCACCAGCCCAGGGACGGCCGGCTCCTACGAGCAGTACTTC